This T cell receptor beta chain comes out of a study of identifying expanded T cells in peripheral blood. Findings of the study overall: About 1.2 clones differed between technical replicates, versus about 16 and 19 over time. Variance in clone template counts between roughly 2-week samples significantly increased with total template count across all healthy donors.

About this clone: Its target is not known.

Collection occurred without any documented infections or immune events in donors. CDR1 SQVTM and CDR2 ANQGSEA come from the germline V gene. The CDR3 is 13 residues long. V lost 4 bases and J 1 base, leaving 10 bases between the germline ends. The protocol was immunoSEQ multiplex PCR, while the TCRdb copy is restricted to in-frame clones and leaves out a portion. This sample yields 90,000 to 95,000 clones, of which 70% to 90% are seen a single time; 4.5% to 7% belongs to the top ten. The genes are TRBV29-1 and TRBJ1-1; the D is unclear. The source is a person aged 18 to 75 in good health. Sequences were obtained from blood. CDR3 DNA sequence: TGCAGCGTTGGGGAACGACAGAACACTGAAGCTTTCTTT. Its translation is CSVGERQNTEAFF.